These 14 T cell receptor beta chains share one sample of origin, sequenced in a study of memory CD4+ T cells and cytomegalovirus serostatus. TCRdb keeps only in-frame clones here, not all; method: immunoSEQ multiplex PCR. The sample has some 66,000 clones; about 75% are singletons. The sort gate was single viable CD3+CD4+CD8-CD45RO+ cells for memory CD4+ T cells. Material: memory CD4+ T cells from blood. The receptors were sampled from an adult in good health and CMV-seropositive.

This clone was seen only once. This sequence joins TRBV6-6 and TRBJ1-1, with D unclear. V lost 4 bases to trimming and J lost 4 bases, with 10 bases between them. This CDR3 region has 13 residues. Germline loops: CDR1 MNHNY, CDR2 SVGAGI (reference sequence). The CDR3 here is CASSFSKGTEAFF. Written as DNA, the CDR3 is TGTGCCAGCAGTTTCAGCAAGGGCACTGAAGCTTTCTTT.

V gene TRBV7-2 combines with J gene TRBJ1-1, with a possible D match to TRBD1 (5 bases). The length of the CDR3 is 13 residues. V lost 2 bases and J 6 bases, leaving 10 bases between the germline ends. The germline gives CDR1 SGHTA, CDR2 FQGNSA. The CDR3 bases are TGTGCCAGCAGCTTACAGGGTTACTCTGAAGCTTTCTTT. Protein sequence: CASSLQGYSEAFF.

This clone turned up a few times. The rearrangement uses TRBV18 and TRBJ1-1, with TRBD1 identical over 9 bases. Germline V gives CDR1 KGHSH, CDR2 LQKENI. The CDR3 loop spans 15 amino acids. The V gene end was trimmed by 5 bases and the J gene end by 10 bases; junction bases not matched to a gene: 14. For the CDR3, the DNA is TGTGCCAGCTCAAAGGAAGTGGGACAGGGTTTTATAGCTTTCTTT. It is translated as CASSKEVGQGFIAFF.

This chain uses TRBV6-5 with TRBJ1-2, with D uncertain. This CDR3 is 15 amino acids long. From germline, CDR1 is MNHEY and CDR2 SVGAGI. The ends were cut back, 0 bases at V and 0 bases at J, with 8 bases in the middle. The chain's CDR3 is CASSYSREPNYGYTF. CDR3 in DNA: TGTGCCAGCAGTTACTCAAGGGAGCCTAACTATGGCTACACCTTC.

The rearrangement links TRBV5-1 to TRBJ1-1; weak D call: TRBD1 (5 bases). CDR3 length equals 15 residues. Germline CDR1 reads SGHRS; CDR2 reads YFSETQ. The V gene lost 5 bases and the J gene lost 5 bases, with 19 bases spanning the gap. CDR3 sequence (DNA): TGCGCCAGCAGTCCCGCGGGGGAGGCGAGGACTGAAGCTTTCTTT. It specifies CASSPAGEARTEAFF.

This sequence joins TRBV4-1 and TRBJ2-1; tentatively, D is TRBD1 or TRBD2 (5 bases each). This CDR3 is built from 11 residues. Trimming cost V 3 bases and J 8 bases, with 5 bases left between them. Germline V lookup: CDR1 MGHRA, CDR2 YSYEKL. CDR3 in amino acids: CASSQGDEQFF. The DNA for the CDR3 is TGCGCCAGCAGCCAGGGGGATGAGCAGTTCTTC.

The rearrangement joins TRBV10-3 to TRBJ2-7, with 7 bases identical to TRBD2. Trimming removed 1 base from V and 5 bases from J; junction bases left unmatched: 8. The CDR3 is 15 residues long. Germline CDR1 and CDR2: ENHRY and SYGVKD. Written as DNA, the CDR3 is TGTGCCATCAGTGAGTGGGACGGGAGGAGCAACGAGCAGTACTTC. Protein: CAISEWDGRSNEQYF.

The chain combines TRBV27 with TRBJ1-2, with TRBD1 matching 7 bases. The CDR3 loop spans 12 amino acids. Germline-derived CDR1 and CDR2 are MNHEY and SMNVEV (reference sequence). The junction had 5 bases not matched to a gene; V was cut back by 6 bases and J by 7 bases. Written as DNA, the CDR3 is TGTGCCAGCAGGCAGGGGGTAGGTGGCTACACCTTC. This codes for CASRQGVGGYTF.

This chain uses TRBV5-4 with TRBJ1-2, with D possibly TRBD1 on 5 matching bases. The CDR3 loop spans 14 amino acids. Trimming took 0 bases from V and 5 from J, leaving 11 bases between them. Germline V gene lookup returns CDR1 SGHNT and CDR2 YYREEE (reference sequence). The CDR3: CASSLVGGAYGYTF. The CDR3 DNA is TGTGCCAGCAGCTTGGTTGGGGGAGCTTATGGCTACACCTTC.

The chain couples TRBV6-6 to TRBJ1-2, with TRBD1 matching over 7 bases. The germline V gene has CDR1 MNHNY and CDR2 SVGAGI (reference sequence). The CDR3 runs 15 residues. The junction had 5 bases not matched to a gene; V was cut back by 0 bases and J by 4 bases. The chain's CDR3 is CASSYSPDRAYGYTF. The CDR3 DNA reads TGTGCCAGCAGTTACTCTCCCGACAGGGCCTATGGCTACACCTTC.

The chain joins TRBV6-5 to TRBJ1-3, with D possibly matching TRBD1 (6 bases). The germline V gene encodes CDR1 MNHEY and CDR2 SVGAGI. This CDR3 region has 15 residues. The V and J ends lost 6 bases and 0 bases respectively, with 12 bases between them. The CDR3, as DNA: TGTGCCAGCAGACCGGGACAAAACTCTGGAAACACCATATATTTT. Translated: CASRPGQNSGNTIYF.

This clone is labeled as medium-sized (0.01 to 0.1%). The chain links TRBV28 to TRBJ2-1; D tentatively fits TRBD1 or TRBD2 (8 bases each). The CDR3 extends over 16 amino acids. Trimming removed 8 bases from V and 4 bases from J, with 21 bases in between. Germline assignment: CDR1 MDHEN and CDR2 SYDVKM. The DNA for the CDR3 is TGTGCCAGCGTCATGACAGGGGCGGGAGGATACAATGAGCAGTTCTTC. The encoded protein is CASVMTGAGGYNEQFF. The full variable domain, in which reference TRBV28 and TRBJ2-1 provide the parts outside the CDR3, is DVKVTQSSRYLVKRTGEKVFLECVQDMDHENMFWYRQDPGLGLRLIYFSYDVKMKEKGDIPEGYSVSREKKERFSLILESASTNQTSMYLCASVMTGAGGYNEQFFGPGTRLTVL.

The V and J genes are TRBV2 and TRBJ1-1; the D gene is possibly TRBD1 (6 bases). CDR1 is SNHLY and CDR2 is FYNNEI in the germline V gene. Trimming took 5 bases from V and 0 from J, leaving 10 bases between them. This CDR3 contains 14 residues. CDR3 sequence: CASSFDRMNTEAFF. CDR3 bases: TGTGCCAGCAGTTTCGACAGGATGAACACTGAAGCTTTCTTT.

The V gene is TRBV7-3, the J gene TRBJ2-3; D may be TRBD2 (5 bases). The V gene's germline CDR1 is SGHTA and CDR2 FQGTGA. This CDR3 contains 13 residues. V lost 4 bases and J lost 4, with 9 bases in between. The CDR3 DNA sequence: TGTGCCAGCAGCTACGTCGGGGCAGATACGCAGTATTTT. Its translation is CASSYVGADTQYF.